This T cell receptor (beta chain) was identified in a study of T cell repertoires in cytomegalovirus infection. The overall study: Peptides in the study included HLA-C-restricted and HLA-B-restricted CMV epitopes. Indicated by public TCR beta signatures were CMV infection and matching HLA type. Whole-study results and caveats: Of the TCR beta families, the public ones yielded a cumulative frequency that identified carriers of CMV plus the relevant HLA.

On this clonotype itself: Its antigen remains unidentified.

A single record per CDR3 protein comes from TCRdb applying MiXCR to the reads. The sample includes about half a million distinct CDR3 sequences, roughly 46% of them seen just once. The CDR3 has 11 amino acids. Trimming removed 5 bases from V and 7 bases from J, with 12 bases in between. Looked up from germline, CDR1 is SQVTM and CDR2 is ANQGSEA. The source is a human donor in good health (CMV status not recorded). Some clones in this sample may be carry-over from other donors' samples. This chain joins TRBV29-1 and TRBJ2-7; no clear D gene. The source was cultured PBMCs, collected from culture after CMV antigen stimulation. Here the CDR3 DNA reads TGCAGCGTTCGCACTGCGGCGGAGCAGTACTTC. Translating it yields CSVRTAAEQYF.